The 22 T cell receptor beta chains reported below all come from one sample, sequenced in a study of T cells in Graves' hyperthyroidism and ophthalmopathy. The CDR3 regions of TCR beta were amplified from RNA transcripts. When the TCR CDR3 underwent first-round RT-PCR, the HTBI primer set was used. TCRdb ran MiXCR on the multiplex PCR reads and lists one entry per CDR3 protein. Seen here are hundreds of thousands of distinct CDR3 sequences, approximately 40% observed once, and the top ten hold around 9.3%. The sequenced sample was blood. All receptors come from a man aged 18-30 years with Graves' hyperthyroidism.

On this clonotype itself: Its ends do not fully match the called genes, so a read error is possible. The chain recombines TRBV11-1 with TRBJ1-1, with D perhaps matching TRBD1 (5 bases). The CDR3 runs to 14 residues. Germline lookup yields CDR1 SGHAT and CDR2 FQDESV (reference sequence). CDR3 loop: CASSLGPTGPEAFF. Written as DNA, the CDR3 is TGCGCCAGCAGCCTGGGACCCACCGGCCCTGAAGCTTTCTTT.

This clonotype was counted only a few times. The chain recombines TRBV5-4 with TRBJ2-2; D may be TRBD2 (6 bases). Per the germline V gene, CDR1 is SGHNT and CDR2 is YYREEE (reference sequence). The CDR3 runs 14 residues. V was shortened by 1 base and J by 4 bases, with 8 bases between the two germline ends. The CDR3 region has the DNA TGTGCCAGCAGCTTGAGGGGACTCACCGGGGAGCTGTTTTTT. Translating it yields CASSLRGLTGELFF.

This clonotype showed up just a few times. The genes are TRBV9 and TRBJ1-2; D not certain. The CDR3 totals 13 residues. Germline assignment: CDR1 SGDLS and CDR2 YYNGEE. Trimming stripped 7 bases from V and 6 bases from J, with 16 bases between. The CDR3: CASSSGVSDGYTF. CDR3 in DNA: TGTGCCAGCTCATCGGGTGTCAGTGATGGCTACACCTTC.

This sequence joins TRBV14 and TRBJ2-7, with 10 bases lining up with TRBD1. Germline V gene sequence: CDR1 SGHDN, CDR2 FVKESK. This CDR3 region has 15 residues. The junction had 6 bases not matched to a gene; V was cut back by 4 bases and J by 3 bases. CDR3 loop: CASSRRGQGYYEQYF. DNA for the CDR3: TGTGCCAGCAGCCGGAGGGGACAGGGGTACTACGAGCAGTACTTC.

This clonotype was observed a few times. This chain links TRBV20-1 with TRBJ2-7; possibly TRBD1 for D (6 bases). V lost 6 bases and J lost 0, with 12 bases in between. This CDR3 region has 13 residues. The V gene's germline CDR1 is DFQATT and CDR2 SNEGSKA (reference sequence). As DNA, the CDR3 is TGCAGTGCAAGGACAGCCAACTCCTACGAGCAGTACTTC. Its protein product is CSARTANSYEQYF.

The J gene is TRBJ2-7, the V gene TRBV11-1; 8 bases match TRBD1. V was pared by 5 bases and J by 2 bases, with 11 bases of the junction left unmatched. The germline V gene has CDR1 SGHAT and CDR2 FQDESV (reference sequence). The CDR3 consists of 16 residues. CDR3 sequence (DNA): TGTGCCAGCAGCCCGCCGACAGGGGTAAATCCCTACGAGCAGTACTTC. Protein: CASSPPTGVNPYEQYF.

The table lists this clonotype with a few counts. At one end, the junction sequence differs from germline, possibly due to a read error. This sequence joins TRBV10-3 and TRBJ1-5; TRBD1 matches at 9 bases. Germline V gives CDR1 ENHRY, CDR2 SYGVKD. The CDR3 contains 16 residues. The CDR3 DNA is TGTGCCAGCAGTTCACCGGGACAGGGAGCCAATCAGCCCCAGCATTTT. It encodes CASSSPGQGANQPQHF.

J is TRBJ1-4 and V is TRBV7-9; 7 bases agree with TRBD1. CDR3 size: 14 residues. V dropped 3 bases and J dropped 7; count of bases not matched to a gene: 5. Germline V gives CDR1 SEHNR, CDR2 FQNEAQ (reference sequence). CDR3 protein: CASSLGQRGEKLFF. The CDR3 nucleotides are TGTGCCAGCAGCTTGGGACAGCGTGGTGAAAAACTGTTTTTT.

This sequence joins TRBV6-6 and TRBJ1-5; D gene unclear. With 5 bases removed from V and 5 bases from J, the gap between germline ends came to 31 bases. The CDR3 is 20 amino acids. Germline loops: CDR1 MNHNY, CDR2 SVGAGI (reference sequence). For the CDR3, the DNA is TGTGCCAGCAGTCAGCAGCGGGAAGGGTGCCCCCGGTGCGGGTATCAGCCCCAGCATTTT. Translation: CASSQQREGCPRCGYQPQHF.

The chain joins TRBV28 to TRBJ1-1; TRBD1 aligns across 7 bases. This CDR3 comprises 14 residues. Germline V gene sequence: CDR1 MDHEN, CDR2 SYDVKM. With V trimmed by 6 bases and J by 4 bases, 8 bases remained unmatched. As DNA, the CDR3 is TGTGCCAGCAGGCACAGGGGCGGAGGCACTGAAGCTTTCTTT. This gives the protein CASRHRGGGTEAFF.

The gene calls are TRBV20-1 and TRBJ1-2; the D gene is possibly TRBD1 (5 bases). With 3 bases removed from V and 6 bases from J, the gap between germline ends came to 14 bases. The CDR3 has 13 amino acids. From germline, CDR1 is DFQATT and CDR2 SNEGSKA (reference sequence). CDR3 in DNA: TGCAGTGCTAGTGGTACCGGGGCCAATGGCTACACCTTC. This codes for CSASGTGANGYTF.

The chain uses TRBV10-3 and TRBJ1-5, with TRBD1 matching over 9 bases. The germline V gene has CDR1 ENHRY and CDR2 SYGVKD. The CDR3 runs to 15 residues. V gave up 2 bases and J gave up 7 bases; unmatched junction bases: 6. This CDR3 is CAISERDREAQPQHF. DNA of the CDR3: TGTGCCATCAGTGAGAGGGACAGGGAGGCACAGCCCCAGCATTTT.

Only one count was recorded for this clonotype. The rearrangement uses TRBV20-1 and TRBJ2-7, with a weak D call TRBD1 (5 bases). V was shortened by 0 bases and J by 3 bases, with 18 bases between the two germline ends. This CDR3 region has 16 residues. In germline, CDR1 is DFQATT, CDR2 SNEGSKA (reference sequence). The CDR3 DNA follows: TGCAGTGCTAGAGATCCACAGGCCCTCCGGAGCTACGAGCAGTACTTC. Its protein product is CSARDPQALRSYEQYF.

In regard to this clonotype: Sequence at one end of the junction differs from germline and may be a read error. The chain couples TRBV5-1 to TRBJ2-7; D not resolved. The CDR3 sequence is 16 residues long. Germline CDR1 and CDR2: SGHRS and YFSETQ. The CDR3 is CASSLKRPDTIREQYF. The CDR3 DNA is TGTGCCAGCAGCTTAAAAAGACCCGACACCATTCGGGAGCAGTACTTC.

The chain is built from TRBV7-2 and TRBJ1-4; tentatively, D is TRBD1 (5 bases). V lost 3 bases, J lost 8 bases, and 10 bases lay in between. CDR3 length: 13 residues. The germline CDR1 and CDR2 sequences are SGHTA and FQGNSA. The CDR3 DNA is TGTGCCAGCAGCTTGGGGGGTTCCGAAAAACTGTTTTTT. Protein sequence: CASSLGGSEKLFF.

This clonotype was observed at least ten times. V is TRBV5-8 and J is TRBJ1-2, with D tentatively TRBD1 (5 bases). The germline V and J ends were trimmed by 0 bases and 4 bases, with 7 bases remaining between them. The CDR3 spans 13 residues. Germline CDR1 is SGHTS and CDR2 is YDEGEE. As DNA, the CDR3 is TGTGCCAGCAGCTTGGCGACAGCCTATGGCTACACCTTC. It translates to CASSLATAYGYTF.

This clonotype was recorded a few times. This could be a read error, since a much larger clone is one nucleotide away. The rearrangement links TRBV29-1 to TRBJ1-2, with D perhaps matching TRBD1 (5 bases). This CDR3 is built from 15 residues. CDR1 SQVTM and CDR2 ANQGSEA come from the germline V gene. Deletions cut 7 bases from V and 1 base from J, with 19 bases between. The CDR3: CSAEPRGRVNYGYTF. In nucleotides, the CDR3 is TGCAGCGCCGAACCTCGGGGCAGGGTTAACTATGGCTACACCTTC.

The chain couples TRBV6-2 or TRBV6-3 to TRBJ1-6; tentative D call: TRBD1 (5 bases). CDR1 is MNHEY and CDR2 is SVGEGT in the germline V gene. The CDR3 spans 16 residues. V lost 2 bases and J 3 bases, leaving 11 bases between the germline ends. This CDR3 is CASSYSTQGYNSPLHF. The CDR3 coding sequence is TGTGCCAGCAGTTACAGTACGCAGGGCTATAATTCACCCCTCCACTTT.

This clonotype was found many times. CDR3 bases: TGCAGTGCTAGGATGTTCCCTGAAGCTTTCTTT. It yields the protein CSARMFPEAFF. This chain links TRBV20-1 with TRBJ1-1; D gene uncertain. The CDR3 runs 11 residues. From germline, CDR1 is DFQATT and CDR2 SNEGSKA (reference sequence). V lost 3 bases and J 6 bases, leaving 8 bases between the germline ends.

Many counts were recorded for this clonotype. The J gene is TRBJ2-7, the V gene TRBV15, with D possibly matching TRBD2 (6 bases). Germline V gene data show CDR1 as LNHNV and CDR2 as YYDKDF (reference sequence). Trimming removed 4 bases from V and 0 bases from J, with 16 bases in between. This CDR3 comprises 16 residues. CDR3 nucleotide sequence: TGTGCCACCAGCACAAGGTGGGAGGAGGACTCCTACGAGCAGTACTTC. It encodes CATSTRWEEDSYEQYF. The complete variable domain, with remaining parts taken from reference TRBV15 and TRBJ2-7, reads DAMVIQNPRYQVTQFGKPVTLSCSQTLNHNVMYWYQQKSSQAPKLLFHYYDKDFNNEADTPDNFQSRRPNTSFCFLDIRSPGLGDTAMYLCATSTRWEEDSYEQYFGPGTRLTVT.

The sample holds a few counts of this clonotype. The J gene is TRBJ2-6, the V gene TRBV6-4; D uncertain. Trimming took off 5 bases at V and 1 base at J, with 9 bases between the two ends. Germline V gives CDR1 MRHNA, CDR2 SNTAGT. This CDR3 is 15 amino acids long. In DNA, the CDR3 is TGTGCCAGCAGTCTACAGCCATCTGGGGCCAACGTCCTGACTTTC. Translated, it gives CASSLQPSGANVLTF.

The chain combines TRBV7-8 with TRBJ2-3; D is perhaps TRBD1 or TRBD2 (5 bases each). The CDR3 sequence is 13 residues long. V lost 5 bases to trimming and J lost 4 bases, with 10 bases between them. Germline V gives CDR1 SGHVS, CDR2 FQNEAQ. CDR3 sequence: CASSRGTADTQYF. The CDR3 DNA sequence: TGTGCCAGCAGCCGTGGGACGGCAGATACGCAGTATTTT.